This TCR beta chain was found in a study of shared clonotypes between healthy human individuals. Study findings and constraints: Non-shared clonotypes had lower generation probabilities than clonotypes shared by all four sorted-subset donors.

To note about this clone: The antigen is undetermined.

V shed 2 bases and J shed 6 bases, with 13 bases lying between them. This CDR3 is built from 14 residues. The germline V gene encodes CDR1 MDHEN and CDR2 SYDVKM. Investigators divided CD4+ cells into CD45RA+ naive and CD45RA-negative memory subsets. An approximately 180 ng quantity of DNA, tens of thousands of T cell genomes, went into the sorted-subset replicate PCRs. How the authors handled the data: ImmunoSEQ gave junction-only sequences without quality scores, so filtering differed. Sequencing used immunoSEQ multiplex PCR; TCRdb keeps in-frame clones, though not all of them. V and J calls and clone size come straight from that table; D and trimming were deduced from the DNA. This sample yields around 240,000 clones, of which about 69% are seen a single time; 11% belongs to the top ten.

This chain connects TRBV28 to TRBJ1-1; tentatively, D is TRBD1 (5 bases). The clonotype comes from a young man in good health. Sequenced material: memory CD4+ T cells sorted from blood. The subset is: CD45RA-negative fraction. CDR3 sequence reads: CASSLVGDLPEAFF. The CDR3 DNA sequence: TGTGCCAGCAGTTTAGTAGGGGATCTCCCTGAAGCTTTCTTT.